A single sample gave rise to the 19 T cell receptor beta chains below, sequenced in a study of cytomegalovirus exposure and HLA in healthy donors. 13 Jbeta primers and 60 Vbeta primers were used for the PCR. Data came from immunoSEQ multiplex PCR; TCRdb stores just in-frame clones and leaves some out. The sample has 40,000 to 50,000 clones. The specimen was PBMCs. All receptors derive from a middle-aged woman in good health and CMV-seronegative.

The chain has TRBV19 and TRBJ2-1; 7 nucleotides agree with TRBD2. The V and J ends lost 1 base and 9 bases, in that order; junction bases with no gene match: 15. Per germline, CDR1 LNHDA and CDR2 SQIVND (reference sequence). The CDR3 is 17 amino acids. CDR3 nucleotides: TGTGCCAGTAGTATAGGAACCCGACTAGCCGACATCCTTGAGCAGTTCTTC. Residues: CASSIGTRLADILEQFF.

The chain carries TRBV19 and TRBJ2-5; 7 bases are a match to TRBD1. V shed 5 bases and J 5 bases; nucleotides not matched to a gene: 5. Germline values: CDR1 LNHDA, CDR2 SQIVND (reference sequence). This CDR3 has 13 residues. Here the CDR3 DNA reads TGTGCCAGTAGTGAACAGGGGCGGGAGACCCAGTACTTC. This sequence encodes CASSEQGRETQYF.

Turning to this clone: At one end, the junction sequence differs from germline, possibly due to a read error. CDR3 nucleotides: TGTGCTAGCAGCTTAGGAGGGACAGGGGCGTACAATGAGCAGTTCTTC. It is translated as CASSLGGTGAYNEQFF. This sequence joins TRBV7-7 and TRBJ2-1, with TRBD1 matching 10 bases. Germline values: CDR1 SSHAT, CDR2 FNYEAQ (reference sequence). The CDR3 length is 16 residues.

The gene calls are TRBV30 and TRBJ2-7; 15 bases map to TRBD2. The CDR3 sequence is 13 residues long. The ends lost 5 bases at V and 8 bases at J; junction bases unmatched: 4. Germline values: CDR1 GTSNPN, CDR2 SVGIG (reference sequence). CDR3 protein: CAWAGTSGRKQYF. The CDR3 DNA sequence: TGTGCCTGGGCCGGGACTAGCGGGAGGAAGCAGTACTTC.

The V and J genes are TRBV5-1 and TRBJ2-7, with TRBD1 as a possible D gene (6 bases). Germline CDR1 reads SGHRS; CDR2 reads YFSETQ. The V gene lost 2 bases and the J gene lost 5 bases, with 20 bases spanning the gap. The length of the CDR3 is 16 residues. CDR3 residues: CASSFEGTGLNHEQYF. The DNA for the CDR3 is TGCGCCAGCAGCTTCGAAGGAACAGGGCTTAACCACGAGCAGTACTTC.

J is TRBJ2-5 and V is TRBV28, with 7 positions matching TRBD2. The germline gives CDR1 MDHEN, CDR2 SYDVKM. The CDR3 is 17 residues long. V lost 5 bases to trimming and J lost 7 bases; unmatched junction nucleotides: 19. The chain's CDR3 is CASSTTRAGKRDRTQYF. The CDR3 DNA reads TGTGCCAGCAGTACCACTAGGGCAGGAAAGCGGGATCGGACCCAGTACTTC.

This chain connects TRBV5-8 to TRBJ1-2, with 8 positions matching TRBD1. This CDR3 comprises 14 residues. Trimming took 4 bases from V and 7 from J; bases not matched to a gene: 9. CDR1 is SGHTS, CDR2 YDEGEE, per germline. DNA of the CDR3: TGTGCCAGCAGCGCCCAGGGGGCCTTGGGTGGCTACACCTTC. Translation gives CASSAQGALGGYTF.

The J gene is TRBJ2-2, the V gene TRBV5-1; D is unresolved. Trimming left V 5 bases short and J 3 bases short, with 11 bases between. Germline V CDR1 and CDR2: SGHRS, YFSETQ. The CDR3 covers 14 residues. The DNA for the CDR3 is TGCGCCAGCAGTTCGAGTCCCGACACCGGGGAGCTGTTTTTT. It encodes CASSSSPDTGELFF.

The CDR3 DNA follows: TGCGCCAGCAGCCAAGGCGGGGGAGCAAACATTCAGTACTTC. Translating gives CASSQGGGANIQYF. The chain carries TRBV4-3 and TRBJ2-4; TRBD2 agrees at 7 bases. CDR1 and CDR2 from the germline V gene are LGHNA and YSLEER. The CDR3 length is 14 residues. After removal of 1 base from V and 6 bases from J, the junction contained 3 bases not matched to a gene.

The V and J genes are TRBV6-1 and TRBJ2-3; 7 bases map to TRBD1. The CDR3 loop spans 13 amino acids. CDR1 MNHNS and CDR2 SASEGT come from the germline V gene. Unmatched junction bases numbered 2, after V lost 6 bases and J lost 2 bases. CDR3 in amino acids: CASRGQYTDTQYF. DNA of the CDR3: TGTGCCAGCAGGGGACAGTACACAGATACGCAGTATTTT.

J is TRBJ1-5 and V is TRBV28; no firm D call. CDR3 length: 15 residues. Germline CDR1 and CDR2: MDHEN and SYDVKM. Trimming removed 3 bases from V and 7 bases from J, with 16 bases in between. The CDR3 coding sequence is TGTGCCAGCAGTTTGGGTGTAAATCCGGGACAGCCCCAGCATTTT. It specifies CASSLGVNPGQPQHF.

The chain carries TRBV6-1 and TRBJ2-3; TRBD2 matches at 10 bases. The CDR3 is 16 residues long. The trim removed 2 bases at V and 4 bases at J, leaving 6 bases unmatched. The germline gives CDR1 MNHNS, CDR2 SASEGT. The CDR3: CASSELPSGSADTQYF. CDR3 in DNA: TGTGCCAGCAGTGAATTGCCTAGCGGGAGCGCAGATACGCAGTATTTT.

The CDR3 sequence is CASSRREGANTQYF. The CDR3 DNA sequence: TGTGCCAGTAGTAGACGGGAGGGTGCGAATACGCAGTATTTT. J is TRBJ2-3 and V is TRBV19; TRBD2 aligns across 8 bases. J lost 7 bases, V lost 4 bases, and 7 bases had no gene match. Germline V gives CDR1 LNHDA, CDR2 SQIVND (reference sequence). This CDR3 has 14 amino acids.

V gene TRBV9 combines with J gene TRBJ2-7; the match to TRBD1 covers 9 bases. CDR1 and CDR2 from the germline V gene are SGDLS and YYNGEE. Trimming removed 4 bases from V and 4 bases from J; junction bases left unmatched: 9. CDR3 length equals 15 residues. DNA of the CDR3: TGTGCCAGCAGCTCCTCCGGGACAGGGTCATACGAGCAGTACTTC. Its translation is CASSSSGTGSYEQYF.

J is TRBJ1-1 and V is TRBV18; TRBD1 is a possible D gene (6 bases). Trimming shortened V by 3 bases and J by 0 bases, and 20 bases separated the two germline ends. CDR1 and CDR2 from the germline V gene are KGHSH and LQKENI. This CDR3 has 18 residues. The CDR3 loop is CASSPIGGGPGMNTEAFF. The CDR3 bases are TGTGCCAGCTCACCTATTGGGGGGGGGCCGGGGATGAACACTGAAGCTTTCTTT.

J is TRBJ2-3 and V is TRBV7-2, with 9 bases fitting TRBD2. The CDR3 is 16 residues long. Germline loops: CDR1 SGHTA, CDR2 FQGNSA. V shed 4 bases, J shed 3 bases, and the junction held 8 bases outside the gene matches. The CDR3 here is CASSSVSGSTTDTQYF. For the CDR3, the DNA is TGTGCCAGCAGCTCGGTTAGCGGGAGCACAACAGATACGCAGTATTTT.

The rearrangement uses TRBV5-1 and TRBJ2-7, with TRBD2 as a possible D gene (6 bases). V was trimmed by 4 bases and J by 6 bases, leaving 17 bases between them. The CDR3 loop spans 14 amino acids. Germline values: CDR1 SGHRS, CDR2 YFSETQ. DNA of the CDR3: TGCGCCAGCAGCGGCCCGGGACTGGCCGTCGAGCAGTACTTC. The encoded protein is CASSGPGLAVEQYF.

V usage is TRBV7-9 and J usage is TRBJ2-7, with D hard to call. This CDR3 is 14 amino acids long. Trimming took 5 bases from V and 2 from J, leaving 13 bases between them. CDR1 is SEHNR and CDR2 is FQNEAQ in the germline V gene (reference sequence). The CDR3 spells CASSNRVFPYEQYF. CDR3 DNA: TGTGCCAGCAGCAACCGGGTCTTCCCCTACGAGCAGTACTTC.

The chain recombines TRBV4-2 with TRBJ2-1, with a possible D match to TRBD2 (5 bases). With 1 base removed from V and 8 bases from J, the gap between germline ends came to 15 bases. CDR3 size: 15 residues. Germline lookup yields CDR1 LGHNA and CDR2 YNFKEQ. The CDR3 protein is CASSQGQVGEDEQFF. Here the CDR3 DNA reads TGTGCCAGCAGCCAAGGCCAAGTGGGAGAGGATGAGCAGTTCTTC.